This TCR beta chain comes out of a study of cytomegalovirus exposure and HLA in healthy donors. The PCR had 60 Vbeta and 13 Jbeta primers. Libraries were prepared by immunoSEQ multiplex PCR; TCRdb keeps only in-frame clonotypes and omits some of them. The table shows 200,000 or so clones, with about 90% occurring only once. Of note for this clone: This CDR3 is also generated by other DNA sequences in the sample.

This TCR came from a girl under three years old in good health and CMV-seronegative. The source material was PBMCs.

In nucleotides, the CDR3 is TGTGCCAGCAGGGGAGCATGGTCTAATGAAAAACTGTTTTTT. Translation gives CASRGAWSNEKLFF. The rearrangement joins TRBV2 to TRBJ1-4; D gene ambiguous. Trimming shortened V by 6 bases and J by 3 bases, and 11 bases separated the two germline ends. From germline, CDR1 is SNHLY and CDR2 FYNNEI. The CDR3 has 14 amino acids.